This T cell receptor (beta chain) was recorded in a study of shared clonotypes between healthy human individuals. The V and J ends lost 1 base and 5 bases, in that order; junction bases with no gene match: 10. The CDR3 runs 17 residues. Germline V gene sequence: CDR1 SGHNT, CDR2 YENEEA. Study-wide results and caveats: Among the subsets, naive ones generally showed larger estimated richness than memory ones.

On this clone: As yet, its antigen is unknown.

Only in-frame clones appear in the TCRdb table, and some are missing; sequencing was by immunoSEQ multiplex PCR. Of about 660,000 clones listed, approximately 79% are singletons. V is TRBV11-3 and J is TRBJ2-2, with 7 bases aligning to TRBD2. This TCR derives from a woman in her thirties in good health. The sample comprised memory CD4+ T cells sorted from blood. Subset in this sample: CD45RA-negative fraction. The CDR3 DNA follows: TGTGCCAGCAGCTTAGGGGGCCGCGGGAGAGGGACCGGGGAGCTGTTTTTT. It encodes CASSLGGRGRGTGELFF.